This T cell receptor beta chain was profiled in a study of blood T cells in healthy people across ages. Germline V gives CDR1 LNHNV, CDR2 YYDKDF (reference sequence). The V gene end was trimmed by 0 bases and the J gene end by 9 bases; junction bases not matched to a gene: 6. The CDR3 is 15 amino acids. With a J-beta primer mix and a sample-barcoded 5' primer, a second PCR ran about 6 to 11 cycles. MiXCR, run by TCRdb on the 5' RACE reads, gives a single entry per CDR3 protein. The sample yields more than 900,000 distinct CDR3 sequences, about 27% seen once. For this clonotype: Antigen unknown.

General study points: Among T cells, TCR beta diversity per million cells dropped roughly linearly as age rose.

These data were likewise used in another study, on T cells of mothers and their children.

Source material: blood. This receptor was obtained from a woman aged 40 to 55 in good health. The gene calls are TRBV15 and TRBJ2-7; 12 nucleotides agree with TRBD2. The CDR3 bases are TGTGCCACCAGCAGAGACCTACTAGCGGGGGGTCGGCAGTACTTC. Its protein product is CATSRDLLAGGRQYF.